The text below deals with one T cell receptor beta chain. This record belongs to a study of blood T cell repertoires in COVID-19. Study context: Collection of acute and convalescent COVID-19 samples took place in the United States, Italy and Spain. Nucleic acid was either cDNA or gDNA, and it came from T cells, B-cell-depleted T cells, or PBMCs.

Authors' data handling: Amplification of reference gene primers was used by the study to estimate nucleated cell counts. Sequenced by immunoSEQ multiplex PCR; TCRdb stores in-frame clones only, minus some. V and J calls and clone size are given by that table; D and trimming were obtained from the DNA. The sample records 200,000 or so clones, around 81% being singletons. Germline values: CDR1 MNHNY, CDR2 SVGAGI (reference sequence). V was trimmed by 1 base and J by 5 bases, leaving 14 bases between them. The CDR3 sequence is 15 residues long. This chain joins TRBV6-6 and TRBJ2-5, with D maybe TRBD1 (6 bases). Sequencing input: peripheral blood. This clonotype was sampled from a woman in her seventies with acute or convalescent COVID-19. As DNA, the CDR3 is TGTGCCAGCAGTTACTTCACAGGGTCCCAGGAGACCCAGTACTTC. Its protein product is CASSYFTGSQETQYF.